This T cell receptor (beta chain) derives from a study of blood T cell repertoires in COVID-19. In the study overall: Acute and convalescent COVID-19 samples came from the United States, Italy and Spain. In each case, the material was cDNA or gDNA derived from T cells, B-cell-depleted T cells, or PBMCs.

As handled by the study authors: Nucleated cell counts were estimated from reference gene primer amplification. Sequenced by immunoSEQ multiplex PCR; TCRdb stores in-frame clones only, minus some. The D gene and trimming were derived from the DNA, and the V and J assignments and clone size from that table. The sample has about 21,000 clones, about 89% seen once; the top ten hold under 20%. V gave up 8 bases and J gave up 2 bases, with 16 bases separating them. The CDR3 has 16 amino acids. Looked up from germline, CDR1 is SGHNT and CDR2 is YENEEA. The sequenced material came from peripheral blood. This chain uses TRBV11-3 with TRBJ2-6, with TRBD2 as a possible D gene (6 bases). The source is a man aged 65-85 years with active COVID-19. The CDR3 nucleotides are TGTGCCAGCGGCCCCCGGGGGAGGACTGGGGCCAACGTCCTGACTTTC. Translation gives CASGPRGRTGANVLTF. Full variable domain (outside the CDR3, taken from reference TRBV11-3 and TRBJ2-6): EAGVVQSPRYKIIEKKQPVAFWCNPISGHNTLYWYLQNLGQGPELLIRYENEEAVDDSQLPKDRFSAERLKGVDSTLKIQPAELGDSAVYLCASGPRGRTGANVLTFGAGSRLTVL.